The 13 T cell receptor beta chains presented below share a single source sample, sequenced in a study of OX40 agonist ivuxolimab in advanced cancers. Repertoires were generated with immunoSEQ multiplex PCR, while TCRdb's copy carries only in-frame clones and drops some. Of 60,000 to 65,000 clones in the sample, approximately 84% were seen once. The source material was CD4+ or CD8+ T cells sorted from blood, sampled in a trial of the OX40 agonist ivuxolimab. These receptors originate from an adult with an advanced solid tumor such as melanoma, head and neck, liver or kidney cancer.

The J gene is TRBJ1-1, the V gene TRBV7-9; D gene unclear. This CDR3 is 14 amino acids long. V was cut by 5 bases and J by 1 base, with 11 bases left in between. Per germline, CDR1 SEHNR and CDR2 FQNEAQ (reference sequence). The CDR3 protein is CASSPEWGNTEAFF. DNA for the CDR3: TGTGCCAGCAGCCCCGAATGGGGGAACACTGAAGCTTTCTTT.

The gene calls are TRBV7-9 and TRBJ2-3, with 7 bases matching TRBD1. Germline V lookup: CDR1 SEHNR, CDR2 FQNEAQ (reference sequence). Trimming at V came to 5 bases and at J to 0 bases, leaving 5 bases not matched to a gene. The CDR3 is made up of 15 amino acids. The CDR3 spells CASSPQGISTDTQYF. CDR3 sequence (DNA): TGTGCCAGCAGCCCACAGGGGATTAGCACAGATACGCAGTATTTT.

This clone is a singleton in its sample. This chain connects TRBV18 to TRBJ1-4; no definite D call. CDR3 size: 14 residues. Trimming left V 5 bases short and J 3 bases short, with 10 bases between. The germline CDR1 and CDR2 sequences are KGHSH and LQKENI. The CDR3 here is CASSDGVPNEKLFF. The CDR3 DNA reads TGTGCCAGCTCAGACGGGGTCCCTAATGAAAAACTGTTTTTT.

This chain links TRBV9 with TRBJ1-2; the D is unclear. The CDR3 runs to 15 residues. Trimming removed 4 bases from V and 6 bases from J, with 19 bases in between. The germline CDR1 and CDR2 sequences are SGDLS and YYNGEE. The CDR3 here is CASSPLGSDGDGYTF. The CDR3 region has the DNA TGTGCCAGCAGCCCCCTGGGCAGTGACGGGGATGGCTACACCTTC.

The chain recombines TRBV5-1 with TRBJ2-3; D gene ambiguous. The CDR3 length is 14 residues. Trimming removed 6 bases at V and 6 bases at J, with 17 bases between. Germline lookup yields CDR1 SGHRS and CDR2 YFSETQ. CDR3: CASNDPGAGDTQYF. The CDR3 nucleotides read TGCGCCAGCAACGATCCGGGCGCCGGGGATACGCAGTATTTT.

This chain joins TRBV27 and TRBJ1-1, with D perhaps TRBD1 (5 bases). Trimming cost V 5 bases and J 4 bases, with 11 bases left between them. Germline V CDR1 and CDR2: MNHEY, SMNVEV (reference sequence). This CDR3 has 13 residues. DNA for the CDR3: TGTGCCAGCAGTCCCCGGGGGGGCACTGAAGCTTTCTTT. It encodes CASSPRGGTEAFF.

The V gene is TRBV10-3, the J gene TRBJ2-1; possibly TRBD2 for D (6 bases). From germline, CDR1 is ENHRY and CDR2 SYGVKD. Trimming stripped 0 bases from V and 4 bases from J, with 22 bases between. The CDR3 has 19 amino acids. CDR3 sequence reads: CAISESDPLLAGPYNEQFF. Here the CDR3 DNA reads TGTGCCATCAGTGAGTCGGACCCCCTTTTGGCGGGGCCGTACAATGAGCAGTTCTTC.

This clone occurred a few times. This sequence joins TRBV9 and TRBJ2-7, with TRBD1 matching 8 bases. Looked up from germline, CDR1 is SGDLS and CDR2 is YYNGEE. J gave up 2 bases and V 4 bases, and 8 bases lay outside the gene matches. This CDR3 has 15 amino acids. CDR3 residues: CASSPSTGAPYEQYF. For the CDR3, the DNA is TGTGCCAGCAGCCCCTCGACAGGGGCTCCCTACGAGCAGTACTTC.

The chain links TRBV5-1 to TRBJ2-5; no definite D call. In germline, CDR1 is SGHRS, CDR2 YFSETQ. The CDR3 runs to 14 residues. The germline V and J ends were trimmed by 0 bases and 4 bases, with 10 bases remaining between them. The CDR3 region is CASSLVEAGETQYF. In DNA, the CDR3 is TGCGCCAGCAGCTTGGTAGAGGCAGGAGAGACCCAGTACTTC.

V is TRBV6-5 and J is TRBJ1-2, with D possibly being TRBD1 (5 bases). Germline V gives CDR1 MNHEY, CDR2 SVGAGI. CDR3 length equals 12 residues. The V gene lost 8 bases and the J gene lost 2 bases, with 9 bases spanning the gap. The CDR3 loop reads CASGGGNYGYTF. CDR3 coding DNA: TGTGCCAGCGGGGGAGGGAACTATGGCTACACCTTC.

The J gene is TRBJ2-1, the V gene TRBV2; 11 bases match TRBD2. V gave up 4 bases and J gave up 8 bases; unmatched junction bases: 13. The CDR3 is made up of 17 amino acids. CDR1 is SNHLY, CDR2 FYNNEI, per germline. CDR3 in DNA: TGTGCCAGCAGTGCTCTTGAGGTAGCGGGGGGGGTTGATGAGCAGTTCTTC. The encoded protein is CASSALEVAGGVDEQFF.

The chain carries TRBV2 and TRBJ1-5; 7 bases are shared with TRBD1. There are 15 residues in the CDR3. V lost 4 bases, J lost 4 bases, and 7 bases stayed unmatched. The germline V gene has CDR1 SNHLY and CDR2 FYNNEI. In DNA form, the CDR3 reads TGTGCCAGCAGTGGGGAGACAGGGTGGAATCAGCCCCAGCATTTT. Amino acids: CASSGETGWNQPQHF.

The genes are TRBV5-4 and TRBJ1-2; 8 bases agree with TRBD1. The J segment lost 4 bases and the V segment lost 4 bases, leaving 3 bases of the junction unmatched. CDR1 SGHNT and CDR2 YYREEE come from the germline V gene (reference sequence). This CDR3 has 13 residues. CDR3 in amino acids: CASSQGQVYGYTF. CDR3 DNA sequence: TGTGCCAGCAGCCAGGGACAGGTCTATGGCTACACCTTC. The full variable domain, completed using reference TRBV5-4 and TRBJ1-2, is ETGVTQSPTHLIKTRGQQVTLRCSSQSGHNTVSWYQQALGQGPQFIFQYYREEENGRGNFPPRFSGLQFPNYSSELNVNALELDDSALYLCASSQGQVYGYTFGSGTRLTVV.